This TCR beta chain was identified during a study of cytomegalovirus exposure and HLA in healthy donors. Study-wide background: For the approximately 360 genotyped donors, roughly 81% fell within the Caucasian-associated ancestry cluster.

Germline assignment: CDR1 SEHNR and CDR2 FQNEAQ (reference sequence). This CDR3 spans 14 amino acids. With V trimmed by 3 bases and J by 3 bases, 4 bases remained unmatched. All donors participated as healthy donors of bone marrow. In regard to this clone: The antigen is unknown.

PCR used 60 Vbeta primers and 13 Jbeta primers. Repertoires were generated with immunoSEQ multiplex PCR, while TCRdb's copy carries only in-frame clones and drops some. This sample has some 120,000 clones, with roughly 74% found just once. Study findings and constraints: Follow-up analysis later connected one missense variant in DCLRE1C with trimming of TCR beta V- and J-genes.

This receptor was identified in a woman aged 45-65 years in good health and CMV-seropositive. The sequencing input was PBMCs. The genes are TRBV7-9 and TRBJ1-2; 7 nucleotides agree with TRBD1. For the CDR3, the DNA is TGTGCCAGCAGCTTCCAGGGGGACGACTATGGCTACACCTTC. Translated: CASSFQGDDYGYTF.